Listed here are 26 T cell receptor beta chains from one sample, sequenced in a study of metastatic and nonmetastatic thyroid tumors. TCRdb reprocessed the PCR reads using MiXCR. The table has 15,000 or so clones, about 32% seen once. Patients underwent thyroid surgery, and none had received any treatment before it. The sequencing input was tumor tissue. Receptors originate from a female donor with papillary thyroid cancer or a benign thyroid nodule (not recorded which). Some clones in this sample may be carry-over from other donors' samples.

A single count supports this clone. V gene TRBV7-2 combines with J gene TRBJ2-7; D perhaps matches TRBD2 (7 bases). Trimming left V 3 bases short and J 2 bases short, with 14 bases between. Germline assignment: CDR1 SGHTA and CDR2 FQGNSA. The CDR3 runs 15 residues. CDR3 region: CASSLEGGGTYEQYF. In DNA, the CDR3 is TGTGCCAGCAGCTTGGAGGGGGGAGGGACCTACGAGCAGTACTTC.

This chain links TRBV6-1 with TRBJ2-7, with D possibly TRBD2 on 7 matching bases. The CDR3 runs to 15 residues. Between the trimmed V and J ends, which lost 5 bases and 2 bases, there was a span of 16 bases. Germline-derived CDR1 and CDR2 are MNHNS and SASEGT. The CDR3 nucleotides read TGTGCCAGCAGTACGGGGGCGGGAGATCCCTACGAGCAGTACTTC. This translates into CASSTGAGDPYEQYF.

The rearrangement links TRBV12-3 or TRBV12-4 to TRBJ2-5; 16 nucleotides match TRBD2. The CDR3 is 18 amino acids. Germline trimming cut 3 bases from V and 6 bases from J; bases unmatched to any gene: 10. CDR3 in DNA: TGTGCCAGCAGTTTCGGGACTAGCGGGAGGGCCAATCGAAAGACCCAGTACTTC. This encodes CASSFGTSGRANRKTQYF.

This clone counts as medium-sized. The V call is TRBV2, the J call TRBJ2-7; D is uncertain. This CDR3 is 11 amino acids long. CDR1 is SNHLY and CDR2 is FYNNEI in the germline V gene. Trimming removed 5 bases at V and 4 bases at J, with 6 bases between. CDR3 region: CASSQPYEQYF. The CDR3 region has the DNA TGTGCCAGCAGTCAGCCTTACGAGCAGTACTTC.

V usage is TRBV28 and J usage is TRBJ2-5, with 13 bases matching TRBD2. V lost 4 bases, J lost 0 bases, and 11 bases stayed unmatched. The CDR3 spans 19 residues. From germline, CDR1 is MDHEN and CDR2 SYDVKM. The CDR3 loop reads CASSYGLAGENLYQETQYF. Here the CDR3 DNA reads TGTGCCAGCAGTTACGGACTAGCGGGAGAGAACTTGTACCAAGAGACCCAGTACTTC.

The rearrangement uses TRBV11-3 and TRBJ1-2; D gene ambiguous. Germline assignment: CDR1 SGHNT and CDR2 YENEEA. The CDR3 covers 14 residues. V lost 5 bases to trimming and J lost 8 bases, with 18 bases between them. CDR3 DNA sequence: TGTGCCAGCAGCCACGCCAATCCCTATGCGGGCTACACCTTC. It encodes CASSHANPYAGYTF.

In its sample, this clone was seen a few times. The chain links TRBV27 to TRBJ1-3, with 7 positions matching TRBD1. Trimming took 6 bases from V and 7 from J; bases not matched to a gene: 12. In germline, CDR1 is MNHEY, CDR2 SMNVEV (reference sequence). CDR3 length equals 15 residues. DNA of the CDR3: TGTGCCAGCAGACCAATAGGGGGCCCATCGAACACCATATATTTT. This codes for CASRPIGGPSNTIYF.

The chain recombines TRBV18 with TRBJ2-5; 8 bases are shared with TRBD1. CDR1 is KGHSH and CDR2 is LQKENI in the germline V gene. The CDR3 is 13 amino acids. V lost 5 bases, J lost 4 bases, and 3 bases stayed unmatched. As DNA, the CDR3 is TGTGCCAGCTCAAGGGACAGGCGAGAGACCCAGTACTTC. Amino acids: CASSRDRRETQYF.

This clone showed up many times. Within the sample, other DNA sequences also encode this same CDR3. This sequence joins TRBV7-2 and TRBJ2-5; TRBD2 aligns across 8 bases. The CDR3 contains 14 residues. The germline CDR1 and CDR2 sequences are SGHTA and FQGNSA. Germline trimming cut 6 bases from V and 5 bases from J; bases unmatched to any gene: 8. The CDR3 region has the DNA TGTGCCAGCAGTTTCGGGGGGGCGGGGGAGACCCAGTACTTC. This sequence encodes CASSFGGAGETQYF.

This chain links TRBV11-2 with TRBJ1-6, with TRBD1 as a possible D gene (5 bases). Germline V CDR1 and CDR2: SGHAT, FQNNGV. This CDR3 has 14 amino acids. Between the trimmed V and J ends, which lost 3 bases and 5 bases, there was a span of 8 bases. The DNA for the CDR3 is TGTGCCAGCAGCTTTCCACAGGATAATTCACCCCTCCACTTT. It encodes CASSFPQDNSPLHF.

Notes on this clone: The junction departs from germline at one end; a sequencing error may be responsible. This sample includes further DNA sequences coding for the same CDR3. The chain joins TRBV4-2 to TRBJ2-1; 11 bases map to TRBD2. Germline V gives CDR1 LGHNA, CDR2 YNFKEQ. The CDR3 has 16 residues. This chain's CDR3 is CASSQEGTSGYNEQFF. In DNA form, the CDR3 reads TGTGCCAGCAGCCAAGAAGGGACTAGCGGTTACAATGAGCAGTTTTTC.

The CDR3 region has the DNA TGTGCCAGCAGCTTATGGTTTGGGACTACGCCCTACGAGCAGTACTTC. Translated, it gives CASSLWFGTTPYEQYF. The rearrangement links TRBV11-3 to TRBJ2-7, with 7 nucleotides matching TRBD2. Per germline, CDR1 SGHNT and CDR2 YENEEA. The junction had 9 bases not matched to a gene; V was cut back by 2 bases and J by 2 bases. CDR3 length: 16 amino acids.

The rearrangement uses TRBV7-3 and TRBJ1-1; tentatively, D is TRBD1 (5 bases). This CDR3 is built from 13 residues. Germline CDR1 is SGHTA and CDR2 is FQGTGA. For the CDR3, the DNA is TGTCCCACCAGCGTGCACCAGGGTGCTGAAGCTTTCTTT. Translated, it gives CPTSVHQGAEAFF.

The V call is TRBV11-2, the J call TRBJ2-3, with TRBD1 as a possible D gene (6 bases). V was clipped by 4 bases and J by 5 bases, with 19 bases between them. The CDR3 is 16 amino acids. CDR1 is SGHAT, CDR2 FQNNGV, per germline. In DNA form, the CDR3 reads TGTGCCAGCAGCTGGTTGGGGTTGACAGGAGGAGATACGCAGTATTTT. Translating gives CASSWLGLTGGDTQYF.

This clone was seen more than once but under ten times. At one of its ends the junction is not consistent with the germline gene, which may arise from a read error. The rearrangement links TRBV24-1 to TRBJ2-7, with TRBD1 matching over 8 bases. This CDR3 spans 15 amino acids. Germline V gene sequence: CDR1 KGHDR, CDR2 SFDVKD. CDR3: CVTSALRQGAHEQYF. Written as DNA, the CDR3 is TGTGTCACCAGTGCCCTGAGGCAGGGGGCCCACGAGCAGTACTTC.

V and J are TRBV20-1 and TRBJ1-1; D uncertain. The length of the CDR3 is 13 residues. V was trimmed by 1 base and J by 0 bases, leaving 6 bases between them. The germline V gene has CDR1 DFQATT and CDR2 SNEGSKA (reference sequence). CDR3 sequence reads: CSARGQLNTEAFF. The CDR3 DNA reads as TGCAGTGCTAGAGGGCAGCTGAACACTGAAGCTTTCTTT.

CDR3 sequence (DNA): TGTGCCAGTAGTATAGATTGGGCCGGCACTGAAGCTTTCTTT. Its translation: CASSIDWAGTEAFF. The rearrangement links TRBV19 to TRBJ1-1; D gene ambiguous. V was cut by 0 bases and J by 4 bases, with 9 bases left in between. From germline, CDR1 is LNHDA and CDR2 SQIVND (reference sequence). This CDR3 comprises 14 residues. The variable domain in full, completed from reference TRBV19 and TRBJ1-1, reads DGGITQSPKYLFRKEGQNVTLSCEQNLNHDAMYWYRQDPGQGLRLIYYSQIVNDFQKGDIAEGYSVSREKKESFPLTVTSAQKNPTAFYLCASSIDWAGTEAFFGQGTRLTVV.

This clone showed up many times. The rearrangement uses TRBV12-5 and TRBJ2-3, with unresolved D. Trimming cost V 6 bases and J 5 bases, with 6 bases left between them. The CDR3 has 11 residues. Looked up from germline, CDR1 is LGHNT and CDR2 is FRNRAP. CDR3 bases: TGTGCTAGTGGGTGGGGAGATACGCAGTATTTT. It specifies CASGWGDTQYF.

The chain couples TRBV4-1 to TRBJ2-7, with D possibly TRBD1 on 5 matching bases. The CDR3 runs 15 residues. CDR1 and CDR2 from the germline V gene are MGHRA and YSYEKL. V was cut by 0 bases and J by 3 bases, with 12 bases left in between. CDR3 nucleotides: TGCGCCAGCAGCCAAGATGCCAGGGTTCGCTACGAGCAGTACTTC. It codes for CASSQDARVRYEQYF.

This clone was picked up many times. V gene TRBV9 combines with J gene TRBJ2-1, with unresolved D. V was cut by 0 bases and J by 6 bases, with 7 bases left in between. CDR3 length equals 13 residues. The germline gives CDR1 SGDLS, CDR2 YYNGEE. The CDR3 bases are TGTGCCAGCAGCGTAGGCATTACCAATGAGCAGTTCTTC. This encodes CASSVGITNEQFF.

This clone was counted many times. The V gene is TRBV3-1, the J gene TRBJ2-7, with a weak D call TRBD1 (6 bases). Germline CDR1 is LGHDT and CDR2 is YNNKEL (reference sequence). The CDR3 has 18 amino acids. V lost 0 bases, J lost 2 bases, and 20 bases lay in between. The CDR3 nucleotides read TGTGCCAGCAGCCAAGATAGAGCAGGGGACCCCTTACCCTACGAGCAGTACTTC. Protein: CASSQDRAGDPLPYEQYF.

This clone is medium-sized within its sample. The chain combines TRBV4-2 with TRBJ2-7, with 10 bases aligning to TRBD2. Germline loops: CDR1 LGHNA, CDR2 YNFKEQ. The J segment lost 1 base and the V segment lost 0 bases, leaving 3 bases of the junction unmatched. This CDR3 region has 16 residues. The CDR3 reads CASSQEGLADSYEQYF. DNA of the CDR3: TGTGCCAGCAGCCAAGAAGGACTAGCGGATTCCTACGAGCAGTACTTC.

V gene TRBV6-1 combines with J gene TRBJ1-6, with 7 nucleotides matching TRBD1. Germline V CDR1 and CDR2: MNHNS, SASEGT. CDR3 length: 15 amino acids. With 1 base clipped from V and 6 bases from J, the junction kept 3 bases outside the gene matches. The CDR3 bases are TGTGCCAGCAGTGAAGAAGGGACAGTTAATTCACCCCTCCACTTT. Translation gives CASSEEGTVNSPLHF.

This clone was picked up one time. V is TRBV10-1 and J is TRBJ1-4; D not certain. The V gene lost 4 bases and the J gene lost 0 bases, with 6 bases spanning the gap. This CDR3 region has 14 residues. Germline V CDR1 and CDR2: WNHNN, SYGVQD (reference sequence). The CDR3 is CASSGGATNEKLFF. CDR3 DNA sequence: TGCGCCAGCAGTGGCGGAGCAACTAATGAAAAACTGTTTTTT.

This clone was recorded at least ten times. The chain employs TRBV4-1 and TRBJ2-3; 12 nucleotides match TRBD1. CDR3 size: 16 residues. Germline CDR1 is MGHRA and CDR2 is YSYEKL. The V gene end was trimmed by 4 bases and the J gene end by 3 bases; junction bases not matched to a gene: 5. CDR3 nucleotides: TGCGCCAGCAGCCGCCTGGGACAGGGGGCAACAGATACGCAGTATTTT. Translated: CASSRLGQGATDTQYF.

This clone was observed a handful of times. The rearrangement joins TRBV12-3 or TRBV12-4 to TRBJ1-2; the D is unclear. The CDR3 is made up of 14 amino acids. Deletions cut 5 bases from V and 2 bases from J, with 12 bases between. The CDR3 spells CASSPRVGNYGYTF. DNA of the CDR3: TGTGCCAGCAGTCCCCGGGTGGGGAACTATGGCTACACCTTC.